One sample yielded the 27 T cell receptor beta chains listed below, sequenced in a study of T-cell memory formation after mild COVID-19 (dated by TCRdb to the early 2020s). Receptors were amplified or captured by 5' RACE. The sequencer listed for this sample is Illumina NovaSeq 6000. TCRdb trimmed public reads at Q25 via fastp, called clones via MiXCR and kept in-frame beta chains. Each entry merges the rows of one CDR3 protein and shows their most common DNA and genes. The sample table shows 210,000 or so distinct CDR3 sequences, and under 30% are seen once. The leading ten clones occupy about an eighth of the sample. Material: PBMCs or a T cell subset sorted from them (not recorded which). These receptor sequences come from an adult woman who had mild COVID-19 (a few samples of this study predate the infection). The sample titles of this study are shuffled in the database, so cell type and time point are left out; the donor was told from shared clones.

The CDR3 DNA sequence: TGTGCCAGCAGCCCAAAGACTAGCGGGAGCTACAATGAGCAGTTCTTC. Residues: CASSPKTSGSYNEQFF. The J gene is TRBJ2-1, the V gene TRBV9, with TRBD2 matching over 12 bases. CDR1 and CDR2 from the germline V gene are SGDLS and YYNGEE. Unmatched junction bases numbered 5, after V lost 4 bases and J lost 3 bases. The CDR3 covers 16 residues.

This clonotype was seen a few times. The CDR3 loop reads CASSRTPGNTIYF. The DNA of the CDR3 is TGTGCCAGCAGCCGGACGCCTGGAAACACCATATATTTT. This chain connects TRBV7-9 to TRBJ1-3; unclear D gene. The germline gives CDR1 SEHNR, CDR2 FQNEAQ (reference sequence). V gave up 5 bases and J gave up 2 bases, with 7 bases separating them. This CDR3 has 13 amino acids.

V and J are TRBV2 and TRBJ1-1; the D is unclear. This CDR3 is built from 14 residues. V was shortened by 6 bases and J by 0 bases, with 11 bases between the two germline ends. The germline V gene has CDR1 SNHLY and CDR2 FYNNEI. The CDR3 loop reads CASRAGRMNTEAFF. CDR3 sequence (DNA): TGTGCCAGCAGAGCGGGCAGGATGAACACTGAAGCTTTCTTT.

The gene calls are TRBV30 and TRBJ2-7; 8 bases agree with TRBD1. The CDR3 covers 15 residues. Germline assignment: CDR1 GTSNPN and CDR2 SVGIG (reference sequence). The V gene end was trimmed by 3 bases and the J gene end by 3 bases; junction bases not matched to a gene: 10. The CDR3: CAWSGPRGQGYEQYF. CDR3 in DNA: TGTGCCTGGAGCGGACCCCGAGGACAGGGCTACGAGCAGTACTTC. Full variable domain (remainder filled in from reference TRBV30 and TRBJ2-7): SQTIHQWPATLVQPVGSPLSLECTVEGTSNPNLYWYRQAAGRGLQLLFYSVGIGQISSEVPQNLSASRPQDRQFILSSKKLLLSDSGFYLCAWSGPRGQGYEQYFGPGTRLTVT.

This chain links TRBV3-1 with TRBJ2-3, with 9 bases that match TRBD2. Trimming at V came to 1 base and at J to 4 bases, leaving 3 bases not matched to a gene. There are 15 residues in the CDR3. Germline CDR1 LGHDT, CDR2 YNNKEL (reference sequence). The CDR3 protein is CASSQVGLAPDTQYF. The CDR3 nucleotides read TGTGCCAGCAGCCAAGTGGGACTAGCCCCAGATACGCAGTATTTT.

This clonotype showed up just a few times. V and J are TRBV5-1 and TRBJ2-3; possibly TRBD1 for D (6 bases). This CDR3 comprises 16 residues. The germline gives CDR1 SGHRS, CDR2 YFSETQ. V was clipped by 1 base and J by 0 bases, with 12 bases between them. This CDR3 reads CASSLTQGKSTDTQYF. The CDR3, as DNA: TGCGCCAGCAGCTTGACCCAGGGGAAAAGCACAGATACGCAGTATTTT.

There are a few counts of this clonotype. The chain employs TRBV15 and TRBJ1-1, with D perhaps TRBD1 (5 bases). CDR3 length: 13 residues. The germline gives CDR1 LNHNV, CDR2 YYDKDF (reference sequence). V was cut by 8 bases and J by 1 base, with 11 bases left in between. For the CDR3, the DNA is TGTGCCACCCGGCGAGGGGAGAACACTGAAGCTTTCTTT. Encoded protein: CATRRGENTEAFF.

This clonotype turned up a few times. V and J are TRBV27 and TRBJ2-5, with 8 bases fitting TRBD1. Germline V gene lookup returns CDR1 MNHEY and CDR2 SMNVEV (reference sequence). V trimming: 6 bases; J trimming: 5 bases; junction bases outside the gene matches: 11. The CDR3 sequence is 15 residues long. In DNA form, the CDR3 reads TGTGCCAGCAGGACCTACGGCAGGGGGCTGGAGACCCAGTACTTC. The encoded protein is CASRTYGRGLETQYF.

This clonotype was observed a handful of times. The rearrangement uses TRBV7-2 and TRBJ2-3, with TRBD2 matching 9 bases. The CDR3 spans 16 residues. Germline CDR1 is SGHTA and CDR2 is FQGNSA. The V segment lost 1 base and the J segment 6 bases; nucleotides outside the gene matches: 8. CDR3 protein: CASSLVMSSGKDTQYF. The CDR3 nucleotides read TGTGCCAGCAGCTTAGTGATGTCTAGCGGGAAGGATACGCAGTATTTT.

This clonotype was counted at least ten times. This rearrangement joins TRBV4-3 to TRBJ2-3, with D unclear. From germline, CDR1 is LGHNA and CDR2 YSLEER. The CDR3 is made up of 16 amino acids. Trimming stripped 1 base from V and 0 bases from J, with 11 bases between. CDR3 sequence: CASSQVGSPSTDTQYF. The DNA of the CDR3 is TGCGCCAGCAGCCAAGTGGGAAGTCCTAGCACAGATACGCAGTATTTT.

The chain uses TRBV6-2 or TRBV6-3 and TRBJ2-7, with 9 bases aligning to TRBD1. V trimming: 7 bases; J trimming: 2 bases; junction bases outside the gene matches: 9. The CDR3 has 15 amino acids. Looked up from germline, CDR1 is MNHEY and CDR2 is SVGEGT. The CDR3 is CASKRTGGETYEQYF. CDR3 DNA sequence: TGTGCCAGCAAACGAACAGGGGGCGAAACCTACGAGCAGTACTTC.

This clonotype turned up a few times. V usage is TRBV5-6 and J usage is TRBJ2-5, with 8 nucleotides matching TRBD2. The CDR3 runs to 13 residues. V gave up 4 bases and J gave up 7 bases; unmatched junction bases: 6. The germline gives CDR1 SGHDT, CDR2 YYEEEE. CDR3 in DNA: TGTGCCAGCAGCCCCGGGAGGGTAGGGACCCAGTACTTC. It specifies CASSPGRVGTQYF.

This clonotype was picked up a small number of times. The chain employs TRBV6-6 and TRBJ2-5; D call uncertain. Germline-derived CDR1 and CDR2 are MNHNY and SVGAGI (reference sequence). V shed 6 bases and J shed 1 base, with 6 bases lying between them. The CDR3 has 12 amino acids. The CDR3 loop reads CASRAVQETQYF. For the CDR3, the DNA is TGTGCCAGCAGGGCAGTCCAAGAGACCCAGTACTTC.

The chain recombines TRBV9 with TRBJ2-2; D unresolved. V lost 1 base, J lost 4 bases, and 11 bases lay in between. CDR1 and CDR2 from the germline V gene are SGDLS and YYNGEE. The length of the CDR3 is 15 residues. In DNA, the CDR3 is TGTGCCAGCAGCGTATCAACAGCGAGCACCGGGGAGCTGTTTTTT. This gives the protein CASSVSTASTGELFF.

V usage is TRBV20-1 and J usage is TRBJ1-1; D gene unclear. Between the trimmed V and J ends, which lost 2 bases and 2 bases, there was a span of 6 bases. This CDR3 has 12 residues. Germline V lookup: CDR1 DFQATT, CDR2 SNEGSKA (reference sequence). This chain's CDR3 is CSARNFNTEAFF. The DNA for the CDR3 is TGCAGTGCTAGAAATTTTAACACTGAAGCTTTCTTT.

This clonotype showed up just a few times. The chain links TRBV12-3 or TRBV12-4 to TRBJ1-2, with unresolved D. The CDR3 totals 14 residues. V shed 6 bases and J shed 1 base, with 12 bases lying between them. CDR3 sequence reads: CASSLNTFNYGYTF. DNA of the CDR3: TGTGCCAGCAGCCTAAACACCTTTAACTATGGCTACACCTTC.

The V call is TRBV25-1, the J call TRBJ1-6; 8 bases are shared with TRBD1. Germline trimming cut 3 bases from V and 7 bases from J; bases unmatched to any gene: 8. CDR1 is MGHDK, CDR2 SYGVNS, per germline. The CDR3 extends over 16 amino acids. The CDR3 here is CASSEGGQGGNSPLHF. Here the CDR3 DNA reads TGTGCCAGCAGTGAGGGTGGACAGGGTGGAAATTCACCCCTCCACTTT.

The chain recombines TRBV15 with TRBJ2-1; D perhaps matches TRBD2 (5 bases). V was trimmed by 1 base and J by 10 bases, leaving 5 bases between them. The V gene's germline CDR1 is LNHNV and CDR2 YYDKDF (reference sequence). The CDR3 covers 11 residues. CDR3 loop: CATSRGLEQFF. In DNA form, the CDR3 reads TGTGCCACCAGCAGAGGACTAGAGCAGTTCTTC.

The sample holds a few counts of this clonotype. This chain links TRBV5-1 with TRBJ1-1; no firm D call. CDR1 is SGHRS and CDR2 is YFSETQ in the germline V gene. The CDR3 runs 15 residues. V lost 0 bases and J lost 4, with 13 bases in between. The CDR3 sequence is CASSLGGSRVTEAFF. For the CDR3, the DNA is TGCGCCAGCAGCTTGGGAGGATCGCGAGTCACTGAAGCTTTCTTT. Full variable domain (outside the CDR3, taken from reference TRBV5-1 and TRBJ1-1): KAGVTQTPRYLIKTRGQQVTLSCSPISGHRSVSWYQQTPGQGLQFLFEYFSETQRNKGNFPGRFSGRQFSNSRSEMNVSTLELGDSALYLCASSLGGSRVTEAFFGQGTRLTVV.

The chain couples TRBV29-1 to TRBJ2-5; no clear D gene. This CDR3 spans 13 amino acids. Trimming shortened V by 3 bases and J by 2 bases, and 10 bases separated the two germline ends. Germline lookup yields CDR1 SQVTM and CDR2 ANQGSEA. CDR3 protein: CSVDMDGQETQYF. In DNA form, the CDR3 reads TGCAGCGTTGATATGGACGGACAAGAGACCCAGTACTTC.

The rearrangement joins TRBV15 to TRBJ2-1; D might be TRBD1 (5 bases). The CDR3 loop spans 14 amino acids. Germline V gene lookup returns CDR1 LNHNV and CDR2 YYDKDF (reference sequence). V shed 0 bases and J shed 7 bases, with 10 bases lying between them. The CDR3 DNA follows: TGTGCCACCAGCAGAGACAGGGCAGCTAATGAGCAGTTCTTC. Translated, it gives CATSRDRAANEQFF.

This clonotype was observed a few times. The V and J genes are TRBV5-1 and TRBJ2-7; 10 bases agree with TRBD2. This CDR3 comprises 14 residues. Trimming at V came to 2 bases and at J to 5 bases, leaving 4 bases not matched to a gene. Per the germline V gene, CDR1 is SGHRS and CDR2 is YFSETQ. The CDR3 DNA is TGCGCCAGCAGCTTTGGACTAGCGGACAACGAGCAGTACTTC. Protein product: CASSFGLADNEQYF. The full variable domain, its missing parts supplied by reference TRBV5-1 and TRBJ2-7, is KAGVTQTPRYLIKTRGQQVTLSCSPISGHRSVSWYQQTPGQGLQFLFEYFSETQRNKGNFPGRFSGRQFSNSRSEMNVSTLELGDSALYLCASSFGLADNEQYFGPGTRLTVT.

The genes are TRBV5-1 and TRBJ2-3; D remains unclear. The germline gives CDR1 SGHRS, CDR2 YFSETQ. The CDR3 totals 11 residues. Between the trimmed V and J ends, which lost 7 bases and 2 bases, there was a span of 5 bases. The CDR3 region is CASAFTDTQYF. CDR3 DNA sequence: TGCGCCAGCGCCTTCACAGATACGCAGTATTTT.

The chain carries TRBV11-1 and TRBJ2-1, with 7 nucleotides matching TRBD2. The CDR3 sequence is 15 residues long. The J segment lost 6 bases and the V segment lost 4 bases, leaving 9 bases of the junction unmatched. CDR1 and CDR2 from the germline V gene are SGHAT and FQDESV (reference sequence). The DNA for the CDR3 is TGTGCCAGCAGCTCTAAAGGGACTACCCTCAATGAGCAGTTCTTC. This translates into CASSSKGTTLNEQFF.

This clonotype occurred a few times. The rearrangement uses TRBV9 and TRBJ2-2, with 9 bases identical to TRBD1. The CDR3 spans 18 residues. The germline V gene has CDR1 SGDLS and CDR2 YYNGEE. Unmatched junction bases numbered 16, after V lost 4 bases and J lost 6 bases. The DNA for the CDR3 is TGTGCCAGCAGCCTGGACAGGGGTACTTCAAAATTCGCCGGGGAGCTGTTTTTT. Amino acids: CASSLDRGTSKFAGELFF.

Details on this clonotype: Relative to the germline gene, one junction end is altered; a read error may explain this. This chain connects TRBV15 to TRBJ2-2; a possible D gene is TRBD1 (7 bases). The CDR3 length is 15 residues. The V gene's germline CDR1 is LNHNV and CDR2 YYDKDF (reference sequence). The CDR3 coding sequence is TGTGACACCAGCAGAGATCAGGGGGGCTCCGGGGAGCTGTTTTTT. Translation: CDTSRDQGGSGELFF.

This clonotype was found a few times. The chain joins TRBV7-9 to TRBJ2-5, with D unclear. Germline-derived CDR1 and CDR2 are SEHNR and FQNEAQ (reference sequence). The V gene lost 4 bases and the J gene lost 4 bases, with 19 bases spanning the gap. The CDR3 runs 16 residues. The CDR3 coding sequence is TGTGCCAGCAGCTCCCCGACCTGGGCCCCGTTAGAGACCCAGTACTTC. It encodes CASSSPTWAPLETQYF.